The entry below describes one TCR beta chain. Its specificity is not known. The gene names given are mouse names. The DNA ends 4 residues before the CDR3 does, and the rest of the CDR3 is filled in from the germline J gene. The same CDR3 is also encoded by other DNA sequences in this sample. Cutaneous lymph nodes were pooled and cells sorted by CD4, CD8alpha, NKG2D, NKG2ACE and more. This entry comes from a study of CD8+ T cells in alopecia areata. On the study more broadly: Grafts of skin from C3H/HeJ donors aged about 6-13 months with spontaneous alopecia went to female C3H/HeJ mice aged about 6-10 weeks. Notes on the study in general: Mice showed TCR sharing more clearly than patients did, possibly owing to HLA. Compared with normal scalp, lesional scalp had higher clonality and more expanded CD8+ clones.

This CDR3 has 14 amino acids. Germline CDR1 and CDR2: NNHDY and SYVADS. RNA extraction and reverse transcription yielded cDNA as sequencing template. Measured with immunoSEQ multiplex PCR; TCRdb has only the in-frame clones, and not every one. Observed are around 300,000 clones, no singletons, with the top ten taking 0.9% to 1.5%. This clonotype was obtained from a C3H/HeJ mouse with alopecia areata. As its MHC haplotype, the strain has H2-k. The chain is built from TRBV13-3 and TRBJ2-1, with 11 bases fitting TRBD2. Sequenced sample: CD4+ T cells sorted from a lymph node. CDR3 DNA (partial): TGTGCCAGCAGTGAACTGGGGGGGCGAGCT. Protein product: CASSELGGRA. The full CDR3 sequence reads CASSELGGRAEQFF.